This is a list of T cell receptor beta chains from one sample in a study of graft-versus-host responses after intestinal transplantation. Clones were sequenced by immunoSEQ multiplex PCR, and TCRdb holds only the in-frame ones, with some missing. The sample includes roughly 50,000 clones, around 90% of them seen just once. Sequences were derived from PBMCs, sampled approximately 97 weeks after intestinal transplant. The receptor set was obtained from a human patient who received an intestinal transplant, so some T cells may come from the graft donor. Both conserved end residues are part of each CDR3. A D gene is named only where the DNA matches it firmly. Size is omitted from some rows. Given values are once, few, many or a class for expanded clones.

D: .; V: TRBV6-6; J: TRBJ1-5; size: .; DNA: TGTGCCAGCAGGCACAGGGATTTGGGGCCCCAGCATTTT; CDR3: CASRHRDLGPQHF
D: .; V: TRBV11-2; J: TRBJ2-7; size: .; DNA: TGTGCCAGCAGCCAAGGTTCAGGGATGACCTACGAGCAGTACTTC; CDR3: CASSQGSGMTYEQYF
D: .; V: TRBV19; J: TRBJ2-5; size: .; DNA: TGTGCCAGTAGTGTGAAGGGAGAGACCCAGTACTTC; CDR3: CASSVKGETQYF
D: .; V: TRBV9; J: TRBJ2-7; size: once; DNA: TGTGCCAGCAGCGTAGGGGAAAGCTACGAGCAGTACTTC; CDR3: CASSVGESYEQYF
D: TRBD1; V: TRBV7-6; J: TRBJ1-1; size: once; DNA: TGTGCCAGCAGCAATACAGGGGTGAATGAAGCTTTCTTT; CDR3: CASSNTGVNEAFF
D: .; V: TRBV7-9; J: TRBJ2-7; size: .; DNA: TGTGCCAGCAGCTTAGGGGGACACGAGCAGTACTTC; CDR3: CASSLGGHEQYF
D: TRBD1; V: TRBV18; J: TRBJ2-7; size: .; DNA: TGTGCCAGCTCAAATGAGGGACAGGGGGGACTCGACGAGCAGTACTTC; CDR3: CASSNEGQGGLDEQYF
D: .; V: TRBV9; J: TRBJ2-3; size: .; DNA: TGTGCCAGCAGCGTGGGATCTGGGGGGTCCACAGATACGCAGTATTTT; CDR3: CASSVGSGGSTDTQYF
D: .; V: TRBV7-9; J: TRBJ2-1; size: .; DNA: TGTGCCAGCAGACAAAGGACAGGAGGGTTGGGCAATGAGCAGTTCTTC; CDR3: CASRQRTGGLGNEQFF
D: TRBD1; V: TRBV6-1; J: TRBJ2-7; size: .; DNA: TGTGCCAGCAGAAGAACAGGGGGTTTCTACGAGCAGTACTTC; CDR3: CASRRTGGFYEQYF
D: TRBD1; V: TRBV11-3; J: TRBJ2-5; size: .; DNA: TGTGCCAGCAGCTTCCTTGACAGGGACCAAGAGACCCAGTACTTC; CDR3: CASSFLDRDQETQYF
D: TRBD1; V: TRBV9; J: TRBJ2-5; size: .; DNA: TGTGCCAGCAGCGAGGGGGACAGTTTAGAGACCCAGTACTTC; CDR3: CASSEGDSLETQYF
D: TRBD1; V: TRBV10-3; J: TRBJ1-1; size: .; DNA: TGTGCCATCACTAGGACAGGGGGCACTGAAGCTTTCTTT; CDR3: CAITRTGGTEAFF
D: TRBD2; V: TRBV7-9; J: TRBJ2-7; size: .; DNA: TGTGCCAGCAGCTCGGGGGGGCTATACGAGCAGTACTTC; CDR3: CASSSGGLYEQYF
D: .; V: TRBV19; J: TRBJ2-2; size: .; DNA: TGTGCCAGTAGTATAAGAGTAACCGGGGAGCTGTTTTTT; CDR3: CASSIRVTGELFF
D: .; V: TRBV11-2; J: TRBJ1-6; size: once; DNA: TGTGCCAGCAGCTTACGGGAGTATAATTCACCCCTCCACTTT; CDR3: CASSLREYNSPLHF
D: .; V: TRBV10-1; J: TRBJ2-2; size: .; DNA: TGCGCCAGCAGTGAGCGTGCCGGGGAGCTGTTTTTT; CDR3: CASSERAGELFF
D: .; V: TRBV7-8; J: TRBJ2-7; size: .; DNA: TGTGCCAGCAGCTTAGCATCTGGCAAGAGCTACGAGCAGTACTTC; CDR3: CASSLASGKSYEQYF
D: .; V: TRBV19; J: TRBJ2-7; size: .; DNA: TGTGCCAGTAGTATTGTTGGTCCAGGGCCCTACGAGCAGTACTTC; CDR3: CASSIVGPGPYEQYF
D: TRBD1; V: TRBV7-9; J: TRBJ2-5; size: .; DNA: TGTGCCAGCAGCTTGGGACAGGGACCAGAGACCCAGTACTTC; CDR3: CASSLGQGPETQYF
D: .; V: TRBV27; J: TRBJ2-2; size: .; DNA: TGTGCCAGCAGTTTTGTCACCGGGGAGCTGTTTTTT; CDR3: CASSFVTGELFF
D: TRBD2; V: TRBV4-1; J: TRBJ2-5; size: .; DNA: TGCGCCAGCAGCAAGGGGACTATCCAAGAGACCCAGTACTTC; CDR3: CASSKGTIQETQYF
D: TRBD1; V: TRBV18; J: TRBJ1-1; size: .; DNA: TGTGCCAGCTCACCCGTCTGGGGACAGGGTTTTGAAGCTTTCTTT; CDR3: CASSPVWGQGFEAFF
D: .; V: TRBV9; J: TRBJ2-7; size: .; DNA: TGCGCCAGCAGCGTAGGAGGCGGGCCGAACTACGAGCAGTACTTC; CDR3: CASSVGGGPNYEQYF
D: TRBD1; V: TRBV18; J: TRBJ1-1; size: .; DNA: TGTGCCAGCTCAACCCAGACAGGGTTCGGAGGGAACACTGAAGCTTTCTTT; CDR3: CASSTQTGFGGNTEAFF
D: .; V: TRBV2; J: TRBJ1-2; size: .; DNA: TGTGCCAGCAGGGGAGCCAGCGCGGGTACCAACTATGGCTACACCTTC; CDR3: CASRGASAGTNYGYTF
D: .; V: TRBV7-2; J: TRBJ1-5; size: .; DNA: TGTGCCAGCAGTCAAGACGGCCCCCGGGCGCCCCAGCATTTT; CDR3: CASSQDGPRAPQHF
D: TRBD2; V: TRBV5-4; J: TRBJ2-3; size: once; DNA: TGTGCCAGCCGGGGGGTTGGAGATACGCAGTATTTT; CDR3: CASRGVGDTQYF
D: .; V: TRBV7-3; J: TRBJ1-1; size: .; DNA: TGTGCCAGCAGTTCGCGTTGGCGGCAGGAAGCTTTCTTT; CDR3: CASSSRWRQEAFF
D: .; V: TRBV2; J: TRBJ2-5; size: once; DNA: TGTGCCAGCACCCCCGGGACTCAACAAGAGACCCAGTACTTC; CDR3: CASTPGTQQETQYF
D: .; V: TRBV6-1; J: TRBJ1-6; size: .; DNA: TGTGCCAGCACCGAAACTCGGTACACCCTCCACTTT; CDR3: CASTETRYTLHF
D: .; V: TRBV27; J: TRBJ1-3; size: .; DNA: TGTGCCAGCAGTTTATCGATGTCAACGGGAAACACCATATATTTT; CDR3: CASSLSMSTGNTIYF
D: TRBD1; V: TRBV13; J: TRBJ2-5; size: .; DNA: TGTGCCAGCAGCTTAGGGGCAGGGGGCTCAGAGACCCAGTACTTC; CDR3: CASSLGAGGSETQYF
D: .; V: TRBV4-1; J: TRBJ1-2; size: .; DNA: TGCGCCAGCAGGACCCGTCGGGGTGAGTCTGGCTACACCTTC; CDR3: CASRTRRGESGYTF
D: .; V: TRBV4-1; J: TRBJ1-1; size: few; DNA: TGCGCCAGCAGCCAAGAGGAGAACACTGAAGCTTTCTTT; CDR3: CASSQEENTEAFF
D: TRBD2; V: TRBV6-6; J: TRBJ2-1; size: .; DNA: TGTGCCAGCAGTTCGGGACTAGCGGCCCTTAATGAGCAGTTCTTC; CDR3: CASSSGLAALNEQFF
D: .; V: TRBV5-1; J: TRBJ2-1; size: .; DNA: TGCGCCAGCGGGGACAAGGGGCCTTACAATGAGCAGTTCTTC; CDR3: CASGDKGPYNEQFF
D: .; V: TRBV6-4; J: TRBJ2-2; size: .; DNA: TGTGCCAGCAGTGAGGTGGGGTTCGCCTCCGGGGAGCTGTTTTTT; CDR3: CASSEVGFASGELFF
D: TRBD1; V: TRBV5-6; J: TRBJ1-5; size: .; DNA: TGTGCCAGCAGCTTGACCGAGGGACAGTATAGCAATCAGCCCCAGCATTTT; CDR3: CASSLTEGQYSNQPQHF
D: TRBD1; V: TRBV10-2; J: TRBJ2-7; size: .; DNA: TGCGCCAGCAGTGATGGGAGGACAGGGTCCGACGAGCAGTACTTC; CDR3: CASSDGRTGSDEQYF
D: TRBD1; V: TRBV27; J: TRBJ2-7; size: .; DNA: TGTGCCAGCAGTTTAGGGACAGGGTTATACGAGCAGTACTTC; CDR3: CASSLGTGLYEQYF
D: .; V: TRBV5-1; J: TRBJ2-2; size: .; DNA: TGCGCCAGCAGCTTGCGGGGCGTGGGGGAGCTGTTTTTT; CDR3: CASSLRGVGELFF
D: .; V: TRBV11-2; J: TRBJ1-2; size: .; DNA: TGTGCCAGCAGTACTGGGTTTAACTATGGCTACACCTTC; CDR3: CASSTGFNYGYTF
D: .; V: TRBV5-1; J: TRBJ1-3; size: .; DNA: TGCGCCAGCAGCTTGGCCGAGTCAGGGAGAAACACCATATATTTT; CDR3: CASSLAESGRNTIYF
D: .; V: TRBV27; J: TRBJ1-4; size: .; DNA: TGTGCCAGCAGTCGCCCAGGGCTCTTACGTGAAAAACTGTTTTTT; CDR3: CASSRPGLLREKLFF
D: .; V: TRBV7-9; J: TRBJ1-2; size: .; DNA: TGTGCCAGCGGATATGGCTACACCTTC; CDR3: CASGYGYTF
D: TRBD1; V: TRBV5-1; J: TRBJ2-2; size: once; DNA: TGCGCCAGCGCACCGGACCGGGACAGGGGGCGGAACGGGGAGCTGTTTTTT; CDR3: CASAPDRDRGRNGELFF
D: .; V: TRBV4-1; J: TRBJ1-5; size: .; DNA: TGCGCCAGCAGCCCCGTTGGACAGTCAAAATACCAGCCCCAGCATTTT; CDR3: CASSPVGQSKYQPQHF
D: .; V: TRBV6-4; J: TRBJ1-1; size: .; DNA: TGTGCCAGCAGTGAACTGGAGGGCTCTGAAGCTTTCTTT; CDR3: CASSELEGSEAFF
D: TRBD1; V: TRBV19; J: TRBJ2-7; size: .; DNA: TGTGCCAGTAGTATGGTTGCGGCCCGGACAGGAACCTACGAGCAGTACTTC; CDR3: CASSMVAARTGTYEQYF
D: .; V: TRBV23-1; J: TRBJ1-2; size: .; DNA: TGCGCCAGCAGTCAATCGGAGTGCGGAGTAAACTATGGCTACACCTTC; CDR3: CASSQSECGVNYGYTF
D: TRBD1; V: TRBV15; J: TRBJ1-5; size: .; DNA: TGTGCCACCAGCAGAGGGTCCGGGACAGGGGTTGATCAGCCCCAGCATTTT; CDR3: CATSRGSGTGVDQPQHF
D: .; V: TRBV9; J: TRBJ2-7; size: once; DNA: TGTGCCAGCAGCGCAACAGGGAGCTCCTACGAGCAGTACTTC; CDR3: CASSATGSSYEQYF
D: .; V: TRBV16; J: TRBJ2-3; size: .; DNA: TGTGCCAGCAGCCACATAAGGACAGCCTACTATCACACAGATACGCAGTATTTT; CDR3: CASSHIRTAYYHTDTQYF
D: TRBD1; V: TRBV7-8; J: TRBJ1-3; size: .; DNA: TGTGCCAGCAGCGCACAGGGGGCGGGAAACACCATATATTTT; CDR3: CASSAQGAGNTIYF
D: TRBD2; V: TRBV11-3; J: TRBJ2-1; size: .; DNA: TGTGCCAGCAGCTTAGATCAGCGAGCGGGGGGGGTGGTCTTC; CDR3: CASSLDQRAGGVVF
D: .; V: TRBV6-4; J: TRBJ1-2; size: .; DNA: TGTGCCAGCAGTGAACACGGGAACTATGGCTACACCTTC; CDR3: CASSEHGNYGYTF
D: TRBD1; V: TRBV7-7; J: TRBJ2-5; size: .; DNA: TGTGCCAGCAGCTACGACAGGGCGGAGACCCAGTACTTC; CDR3: CASSYDRAETQYF
D: .; V: TRBV5-1; J: TRBJ2-5; size: .; DNA: TGCGCCAGCAGCTTGGGGACGAACTCACAAGAGACCCAGTACTTC; CDR3: CASSLGTNSQETQYF